This entry features one T cell receptor (beta chain) sequence. The target antigen is unknown. Produced via immunoSEQ multiplex PCR; TCRdb's table is partial and in-frame only. The sample comprises over 150,000 clones, 94% of which are singletons, and around 1.5% rests with the top ten. This sample was taken from a study of T cell responses to AZD1222 COVID-19 vaccine. Germline CDR1 is DFQATT and CDR2 is SNEGSKA (reference sequence). The J segment lost 11 bases and the V segment lost 7 bases, leaving 8 bases of the junction unmatched. The CDR3 is 11 residues long. Second-dose intervals near 4 or 12 weeks were combined. General observations from the study: Reports say nearly half of spike-specific TCRs go after unmutated variant regions.

This chain uses TRBV20-1 with TRBJ2-7, with 10 bases identical to TRBD2. This sample comprised peripheral blood, obtained 28 days after the second AZD1222 dose. The receptor was isolated from an adult who received the AZD1222 COVID-19 vaccine. The DNA for the CDR3 is TGCAGTGTCTTGGGACTAGCGTCTGAGTACTTC. It codes for CSVLGLASEYF.